The 11 T cell receptor beta chains below were found in one sample sequenced in a study of cytomegalovirus exposure and HLA in healthy donors. TCRdb's copy holds only in-frame clones and misses some; the assay was immunoSEQ multiplex PCR. The sample includes tens of thousands of clones, 80% to 90% of them seen just once. Material: PBMCs. These receptors were taken from a woman aged 18-35 years in good health and CMV-seronegative.

This clone has ten or more counts. V and J are TRBV6-1 and TRBJ1-5; D may be TRBD1 (5 bases). This CDR3 spans 14 amino acids. The germline V and J ends were trimmed by 1 base and 7 bases, with 11 bases remaining between them. The germline CDR1 and CDR2 sequences are MNHNS and SASEGT. CDR3 sequence: CASSEGRGWQPQHF. In DNA form, the CDR3 reads TGTGCCAGCAGTGAAGGAAGGGGATGGCAGCCCCAGCATTTT.

The rearrangement uses TRBV5-1 and TRBJ2-1, with a possible D match to TRBD1 (5 bases). CDR1 and CDR2 (germline): SGHRS, YFSETQ. V dropped 0 bases and J dropped 3 bases, with 10 bases sitting between them. CDR3 length: 15 residues. The CDR3 is CASSLDRPIYNEQFF. CDR3 nucleotides: TGCGCCAGCAGCTTGGACAGGCCAATCTACAATGAGCAGTTCTTC.

This clone was counted a single time. V is TRBV6-5 and J is TRBJ1-2; 7 bases match TRBD1. CDR1 and CDR2 from the germline V gene are MNHEY and SVGAGI. The CDR3 length is 12 residues. V lost 8 bases to trimming and J lost 5 bases; unmatched junction nucleotides: 5. The CDR3 DNA sequence: TGTGCCAGCGGGGCACAGGGGTATGGCTACACCTTC. It codes for CASGAQGYGYTF.

The rearrangement links TRBV2 to TRBJ1-2, with D uncertain. Trimming left V 5 bases short and J 7 bases short, with 8 bases between. Per the germline V gene, CDR1 is SNHLY and CDR2 is FYNNEI. The CDR3 covers 11 residues. CDR3 residues: CASSSEGGYTF. The CDR3, as DNA: TGTGCCAGCAGTAGTGAGGGTGGCTACACCTTC. The whole variable domain, filled in from reference TRBV2 and TRBJ1-2, reads EPEVTQTPSHQVTQMGQEVILRCVPISNHLYFYWYRQILGQKVEFLVSFYNNEISEKSEIFDDQFSVERPDGSNFTLKIRSTKLEDSAMYFCASSSEGGYTFGSGTRLTVV.

The J gene is TRBJ2-7, the V gene TRBV7-2, with 12 bases aligning to TRBD2. From germline, CDR1 is SGHTA and CDR2 FQGNSA. This CDR3 is 16 amino acids long. With 3 bases clipped from V and 2 bases from J, the junction kept 5 bases outside the gene matches. The CDR3, as DNA: TGTGCCAGCAGCTTGCGCGGACTAGCGGGAACCTACGAGCAGTACTTC. Protein product: CASSLRGLAGTYEQYF.

The genes are TRBV23-1 and TRBJ2-1, with TRBD1 matching 9 bases. TRBV23-1 is assigned to the ORF class and has an uncertain function. This CDR3 is 16 amino acids long. Trimming took 2 bases from V and 9 from J; bases not matched to a gene: 11. The CDR3 nucleotides read TGCGCCAGCAGTCAAGGGCGACAGGGGGTTATCAGTGAGCAGTTCTTC. As protein: CASSQGRQGVISEQFF.

The chain has TRBV6-5 and TRBJ2-7, with 12 bases that match TRBD2. Losses at the gene ends were 4 bases for V and 6 bases for J; bases not matched to a gene: 4. Germline lookup yields CDR1 MNHEY and CDR2 SVGAGI. The CDR3 extends over 14 amino acids. DNA of the CDR3: TGTGCCAGCAGTTTCTCGACTAGCGGGAGCGAGCAGTACTTC. Encoded protein: CASSFSTSGSEQYF.

The chain couples TRBV10-3 to TRBJ2-7; weak D call: TRBD1 (7 bases). The ends were cut back, 4 bases at V and 6 bases at J, with 19 bases in the middle. Germline V CDR1 and CDR2: ENHRY, SYGVKD. The CDR3 has 15 amino acids. The CDR3 DNA is TGTGCCATCAGTGGAAATAGGCAGGGGGGCTCCGAGCAGTACTTC. The encoded protein is CAISGNRQGGSEQYF.

This chain joins TRBV10-3 and TRBJ2-7; 9 bases are a match to TRBD2. This CDR3 has 15 residues. The germline gives CDR1 ENHRY, CDR2 SYGVKD. Losses at the gene ends were 4 bases for V and 0 bases for J; bases not matched to a gene: 4. Here the CDR3 reads CAISGSSGSSYEQYF. The CDR3 region has the DNA TGTGCCATCAGTGGCAGTAGCGGGAGCTCCTACGAGCAGTACTTC.

This clone was picked up a small number of times. The chain combines TRBV6-1 with TRBJ2-7, with D perhaps TRBD2 (6 bases). Looked up from germline, CDR1 is MNHNS and CDR2 is SASEGT. V lost 8 bases, J lost 0 bases, and 17 bases lay in between. CDR3 length: 15 residues. Here the CDR3 reads CASADFSGSSYEQYF. In nucleotides, the CDR3 is TGTGCCAGCGCGGACTTTAGCGGATCCTCCTACGAGCAGTACTTC.

The chain employs TRBV9 and TRBJ2-7; 7 positions agree with TRBD1. Trimming removed 4 bases from V and 2 bases from J; junction bases left unmatched: 6. CDR3 length: 14 amino acids. Germline V lookup: CDR1 SGDLS, CDR2 YYNGEE. In DNA, the CDR3 is TGTGCCAGCAGCCTCGAGGACAGGCCCTACGAGCAGTACTTC. Its protein product is CASSLEDRPYEQYF.